This record covers a single TCR beta chain. These data originate in a study of blood T cell repertoires in COVID-19. Germline V gene lookup returns CDR1 MNHEY and CDR2 SMNVEV (reference sequence). V shed 6 bases and J shed 7 bases, with 9 bases lying between them. This CDR3 has 11 residues. Sequenced by immunoSEQ multiplex PCR; TCRdb stores in-frame clones only, minus some. The sample includes roughly 440,000 clones, about nine tenths seen only once; the top ten take roughly 12%. Source material: peripheral blood. This receptor was taken from a woman in her 50s with COVID-19, enrolled during active disease. The rearrangement joins TRBV27 to TRBJ1-1, with D hard to call. In DNA form, the CDR3 reads TGTGCCAGCAGGTATACGGGTGAAGCTTTCTTT. Residues: CASRYTGEAFF.